This is a list of T cell receptor beta chains from one sample in a study of control samples from healthy donors and cancer patients. Repertoires were generated with immunoSEQ multiplex PCR, while TCRdb's copy carries only in-frame clones and drops some. The repertoire holds about 130,000 clones, roughly 95% seen once, with about 3.6% in the top ten. Material for sequencing was blood. These TCRs come from a man in his thirties or forties in good health. Each CDR3 is given with its conserved first and last residue. The D gene is left open where the match is weak.

cdr3_aa	v_call	j_call	d_call
CASSLGVPGSSYNEQFF	TRBV5-6	TRBJ2-1	NA
CASSLRTSHGGTYNEQFF	TRBV4-3	TRBJ2-1	TRBD2
CASTYRGHTEAFF	TRBV19	TRBJ1-1	TRBD1
CAWSPSTTAQPQHF	TRBV30	TRBJ1-5	NA
CASSLGAPTSGTGELFF	TRBV7-9	TRBJ2-2	NA
CASSLPTGSGELFF	TRBV28	TRBJ2-2	TRBD1
CAWWTGNTEAFF	TRBV30	TRBJ1-1	TRBD1
CASSEGTGESPLHF	TRBV2	TRBJ1-6	TRBD1
CASSLRQGAANEKLFF	TRBV5-1	TRBJ1-4	TRBD1
CASSYTGPGQMNYGYTF	TRBV6-2/TRBV6-3	TRBJ1-2	NA
CASSEGSWIYEQYF	TRBV6-1	TRBJ2-7	NA
CASSVSGVLDTQYF	TRBV9	TRBJ2-3	NA
CASSLVRGQTGELFF	TRBV5-5	TRBJ2-2	TRBD1
CASSPGQDYGYTF	TRBV6-5	TRBJ1-2	TRBD1
CASSARVGGGRETQYF	TRBV25-1	TRBJ2-5	TRBD2
CACHVTEIYEQYF	TRBV30	TRBJ2-7	NA
CASIQGPLGGTEAFF	TRBV19	TRBJ1-1	NA
CSASQPRASQPQHF	TRBV20-1	TRBJ1-5	NA
CASSFGTPEQFF	TRBV5-4	TRBJ2-1	NA
CASSLGWYNNEQFF	TRBV5-5	TRBJ2-1	NA
CASSRTENQPQHF	TRBV7-2	TRBJ1-5	NA
CASSHLELAGVDEQFF	TRBV4-3	TRBJ2-1	TRBD2
CASSLFLSEQFF	TRBV7-9	TRBJ2-1	NA
CASSFDQGDYGYTF	TRBV7-8	TRBJ1-2	TRBD1
CASSSGLAGGYNEQFF	TRBV27	TRBJ2-1	TRBD2
CASSLSWDNQPQHF	TRBV28	TRBJ1-5	NA
CASSPGDDNSGNTIYF	TRBV28	TRBJ1-3	NA
CASSYSGADYGYTF	TRBV6-5	TRBJ1-2	NA
CASSLGRLAGASDTQYF	TRBV19	TRBJ2-3	TRBD2
CASDPDPGIDTEAFF	TRBV7-9	TRBJ1-1	NA
CAIRPLGGSYEQYF	TRBV10-3	TRBJ2-7	NA
CASSESWTGQDEQYF	TRBV2	TRBJ2-7	TRBD1
CASSYGENTEAFF	TRBV6-5	TRBJ1-1	NA
CASSRNNEKLFF	TRBV5-1	TRBJ1-4	NA
CASSLVGNGYTF	TRBV5-1	TRBJ1-2	NA
CASSAGTKNEKLFF	TRBV18	TRBJ1-4	NA